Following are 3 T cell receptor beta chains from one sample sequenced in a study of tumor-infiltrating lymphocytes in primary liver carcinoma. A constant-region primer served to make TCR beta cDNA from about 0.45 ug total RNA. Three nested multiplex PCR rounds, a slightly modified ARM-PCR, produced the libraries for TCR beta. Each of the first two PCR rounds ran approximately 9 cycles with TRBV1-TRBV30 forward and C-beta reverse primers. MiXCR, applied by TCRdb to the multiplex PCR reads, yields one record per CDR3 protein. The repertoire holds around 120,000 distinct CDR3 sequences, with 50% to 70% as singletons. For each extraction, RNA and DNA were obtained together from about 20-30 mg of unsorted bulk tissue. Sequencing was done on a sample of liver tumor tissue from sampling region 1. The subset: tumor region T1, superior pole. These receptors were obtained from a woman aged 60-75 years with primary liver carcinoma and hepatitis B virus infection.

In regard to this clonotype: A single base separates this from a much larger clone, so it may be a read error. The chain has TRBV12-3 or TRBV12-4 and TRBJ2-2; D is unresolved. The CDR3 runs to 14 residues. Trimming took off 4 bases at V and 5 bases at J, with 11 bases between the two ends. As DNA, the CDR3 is TGTGCCAGCAGTTCGAAAGGGTCAACCGGGGAGCTGTTTTTT. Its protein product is CASSSKGSTGELFF.

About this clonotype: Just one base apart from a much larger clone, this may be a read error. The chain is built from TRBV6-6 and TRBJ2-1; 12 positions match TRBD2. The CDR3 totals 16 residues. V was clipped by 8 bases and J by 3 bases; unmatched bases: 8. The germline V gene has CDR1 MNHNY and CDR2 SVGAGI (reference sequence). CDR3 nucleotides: TGTGCCAGCGGTTCCACTAGCGGGAGGTTCTACAATGAGCAGTTCTTC. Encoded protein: CASGSTSGRFYNEQFF.

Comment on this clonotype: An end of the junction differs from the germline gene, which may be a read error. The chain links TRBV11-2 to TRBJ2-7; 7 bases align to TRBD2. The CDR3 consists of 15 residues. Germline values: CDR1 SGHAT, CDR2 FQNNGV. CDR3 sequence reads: CDSSLAGQPSYEQYF. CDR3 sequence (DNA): TGTGACAGCAGCTTAGCGGGTCAGCCGTCCTACGAGCAGTACTTC.